This TCR beta chain derives from a study of T cells after yellow fever vaccination. Study-wide context: Some fractions had low cell numbers, and these were prepared with SMART-Seq v4 Ultra Low Input.

TCRdb ran MiXCR on the 5' RACE reads and lists one entry per CDR3 protein. The sample holds hundreds of thousands of distinct CDR3 sequences, roughly a fifth seen once. V lost 1 base, J lost 4 bases, and 0 bases stayed unmatched. This CDR3 is built from 14 residues. Germline V gene data show CDR1 as LGHDT and CDR2 as YNNKEL (reference sequence). Here the sequenced sample was PBMCs, taken around 3 weeks after the first yellow fever vaccination. V and J are TRBV3-1 and TRBJ2-5, with 10 bases identical to TRBD2. The sequence derives from a man in his late teens or twenties who received the YFV17D yellow fever vaccine. The CDR3 spells CASSQASGGETQYF. The CDR3 nucleotides are TGTGCCAGCAGCCAAGCTAGCGGGGGAGAGACCCAGTACTTC.